This TCR beta chain was found in a study of shared T cell receptors in the human thymus. Germline V gene lookup returns CDR1 PRHDT and CDR2 FYEKMQ (reference sequence). The junction had 10 bases not matched to a gene; V was cut back by 4 bases and J by 2 bases. The CDR3 covers 17 residues. Clones were read by immunoSEQ multiplex PCR, and TCRdb kept only the in-frame ones, dropping some. The table has just under 550,000 clones, around three quarters seen once; the top ten hold more than 0.01%. A further study also used this sample, focusing on human thymus T cells. That work states: Donors were healthy Finnish infants having corrective surgery for congenital heart defects. Corrective cardiac surgery supplied the resected thymus tissue.

The chain links TRBV13 to TRBJ2-5; the match to TRBD2 covers 10 bases. The sample was thymocytes. The receptor comes from a boy younger than two with a congenital heart defect. This CDR3 reads CASSSRGSGRGQETQYF. The CDR3 DNA reads as TGTGCCAGCAGCTCAAGGGGGAGCGGGAGGGGGCAAGAGACCCAGTACTTC.